Listed below are T cell receptor beta chains from one sample, sequenced in a study of regulatory T cells in long-lasting Graves disease. Each CDR3 protein is one row after TCRdb ran MiXCR on the multiplex PCR reads. The sample consists of 620,000 or so distinct CDR3 sequences, under 20% of them appearing once. This sample also belongs to another study, concerning T cells in Graves' hyperthyroidism and ophthalmopathy.

The sequencing used peripheral blood mononuclear cells (PBMCs), collected at new diagnosis, from a patient treated with antithyroid drugs. These receptors were taken from a woman aged 25-40 years with Graves disease. The CDR3 runs from the conserved cysteine through the conserved F or W. The order of the fields is CDR3 protein, CDR3 DNA, clone size, J gene, V gene, D gene. A D gene is named only where the DNA matches it firmly. Where a row states a size, it is once, few, many or the class of an expanded clone; other rows omit it.

CASSTIQGNSNYGYTF	TGTGCCAGTAGTACCATCCAGGGTAACTCTAACTATGGCTACACCTTC	few	TRBJ1-2	TRBV19	-
CASRTSLTHNEQFF	TGTGCCAGCAGGACTAGCTTGACCCACAATGAGCAGTTCTTC	many	TRBJ2-1	TRBV28	TRBD2
CASSRDRPGYEQYF	TGTGCCAGCAGTAGAGACAGGCCGGGGTACGAGCAGTACTTC	-	TRBJ2-7	TRBV27	-
CASRPGRGFNIEAFF	TGTGCCAGCAGGCCCGGGCGGGGATTTAACATTGAAGCTTTCTTT	many	TRBJ1-1	TRBV28	-
CASSIGIRAGTGELFF	TGTGCCAGTAGTATAGGGATCCGGGCAGGGACCGGGGAGCTGTTTTTT	-	TRBJ2-2	TRBV19	-
CSAKIPGTRLKESQETQYF	TGCAGTGCTAAAATTCCCGGGACAAGGCTTAAGGAGAGTCAAGAGACCCAGTACTTC	few	TRBJ2-5	TRBV20-1	-
CASSPQGFTGELFF	TGTGCCAGCTCACCACAGGGTTTCACCGGGGAGCTGTTTTTT	-	TRBJ2-2	TRBV18	-
CASSLGVRDEQYF	TGTGCCAGCAGCTTAGGGGTAAGGGACGAGCAGTACTTC	many	TRBJ2-7	TRBV7-9	-
CSARGRNTEAFF	TGCAGTGCTAGAGGTCGGAACACTGAAGCTTTCTTT	many	TRBJ1-1	TRBV20-1	-
CASTKGLQYGYTF	TGTGCCAGTACGAAGGGGCTTCAATATGGCTACACCTTC	-	TRBJ1-2	TRBV19	-
CASSQDFRNQPQHF	TGCGCCAGCAGCCAAGATTTCCGCAATCAGCCCCAGCATTTT	few	TRBJ1-5	TRBV4-1	-
CASRRAGINTEAFF	TGTGCCAGCAGACGCGCCGGAATTAACACTGAAGCTTTCTTT	-	TRBJ1-1	TRBV5-5	-
CASSHGGNTGELFF	TGTGCCAGCAGCCACGGGGGAAACACCGGGGAGCTGTTTTTT	-	TRBJ2-2	TRBV5-5	-